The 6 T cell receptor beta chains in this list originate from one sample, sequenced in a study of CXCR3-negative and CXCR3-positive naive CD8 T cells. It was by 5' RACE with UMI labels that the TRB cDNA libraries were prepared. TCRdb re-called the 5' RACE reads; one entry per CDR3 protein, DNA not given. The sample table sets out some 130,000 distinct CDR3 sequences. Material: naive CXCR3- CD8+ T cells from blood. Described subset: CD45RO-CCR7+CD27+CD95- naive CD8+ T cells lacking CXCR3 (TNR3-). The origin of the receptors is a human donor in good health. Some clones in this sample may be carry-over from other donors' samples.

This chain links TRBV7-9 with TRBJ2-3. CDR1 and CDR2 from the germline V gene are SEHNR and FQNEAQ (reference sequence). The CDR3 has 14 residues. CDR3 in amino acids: CASSLVDPTHTQYF.

The CDR3: CASSDRGVETQYF. V gene TRBV10-2 combines with J gene TRBJ2-5; the D call of TRBD1 rests on TCRdb alone, since no DNA is present to check it. The CDR3 runs 13 residues. In germline, CDR1 is WSHSY, CDR2 SAAADI.

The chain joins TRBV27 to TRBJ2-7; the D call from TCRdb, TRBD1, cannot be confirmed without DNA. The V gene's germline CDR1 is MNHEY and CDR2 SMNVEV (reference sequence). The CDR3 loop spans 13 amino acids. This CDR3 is CARPRDRPCEQYF.

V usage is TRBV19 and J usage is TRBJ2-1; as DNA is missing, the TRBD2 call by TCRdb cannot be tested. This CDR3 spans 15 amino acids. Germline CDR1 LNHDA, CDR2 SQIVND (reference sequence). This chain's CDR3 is CASSILAGRNNEQFF.

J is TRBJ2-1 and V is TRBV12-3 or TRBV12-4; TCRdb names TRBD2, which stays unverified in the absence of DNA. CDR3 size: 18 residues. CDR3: CASSPLVPVRAPYNEQFF.

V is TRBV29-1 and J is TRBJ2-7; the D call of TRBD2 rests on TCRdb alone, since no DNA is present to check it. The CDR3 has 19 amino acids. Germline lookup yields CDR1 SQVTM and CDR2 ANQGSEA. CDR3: CSVEDWRLAGDGVGYEQYF.